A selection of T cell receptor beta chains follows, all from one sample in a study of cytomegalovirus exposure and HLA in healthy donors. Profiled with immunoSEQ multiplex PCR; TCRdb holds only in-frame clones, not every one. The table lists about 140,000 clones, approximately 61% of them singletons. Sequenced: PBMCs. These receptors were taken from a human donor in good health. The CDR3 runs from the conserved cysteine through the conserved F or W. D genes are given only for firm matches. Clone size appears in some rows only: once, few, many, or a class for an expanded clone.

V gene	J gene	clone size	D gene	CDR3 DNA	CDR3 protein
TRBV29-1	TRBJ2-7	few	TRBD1	TGCAGCGCCCGGACAGGGGGTCGTCACGAGCAGTACTTC	CSARTGGRHEQYF
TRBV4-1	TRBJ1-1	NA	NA	TGCGCCAGCAGCCAAGTGCAGGCAACAGGGAACACTGAAGCTTTCTTT	CASSQVQATGNTEAFF
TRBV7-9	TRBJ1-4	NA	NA	TGTGCCAGCAGCTCCCAGGATCCGACAGGAAAGCTGTTTTTT	CASSSQDPTGKLFF
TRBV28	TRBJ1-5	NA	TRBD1	TGTGCCAGCAGGACCTACAGGGGGCTTGTGAATCAGCCCCAGCATTTT	CASRTYRGLVNQPQHF
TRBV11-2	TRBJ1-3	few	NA	TGTGCCAGCAGCTCCAACCAGGTGGCTGGAAACACCATATATTTT	CASSSNQVAGNTIYF
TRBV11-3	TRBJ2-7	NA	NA	TGTGCCAGCAGCTCGCCCGACAGCTACGAGCAGTACTTC	CASSSPDSYEQYF
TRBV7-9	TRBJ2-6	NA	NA	TGTGCCCTAACACTACAGGGTCCCTCTGGGGCCAACGTCCTGACTTTC	CALTLQGPSGANVLTF
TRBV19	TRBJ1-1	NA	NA	TGTGCCAGTAGTACACAGGGACGCGGTGAAGCTTTCTTT	CASSTQGRGEAFF
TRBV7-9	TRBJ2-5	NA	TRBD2	TGTGCCAGCAGCTGGCGGGCGGGAGGGGAGACCCAGTACTTC	CASSWRAGGETQYF
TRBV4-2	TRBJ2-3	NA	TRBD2	TGTGCCAGCAGCCAAGAACCAAAAGCGGGAGAAAGCACAGATACGCAGTATTTT	CASSQEPKAGESTDTQYF
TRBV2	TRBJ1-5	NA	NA	TGTGCCAGCAGTGATTCGGGACAAAGCAATCAGCCCCAGCATTTT	CASSDSGQSNQPQHF
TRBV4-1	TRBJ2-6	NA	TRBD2	TGCGCTAGCGGGAGGCCTGGGGCCAACGTCCTGACTTTC	CASGRPGANVLTF
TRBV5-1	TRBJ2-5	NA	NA	TGCGCCAGCAGTCCCGGGACAACCCAAGAGACCCAGTACTTC	CASSPGTTQETQYF
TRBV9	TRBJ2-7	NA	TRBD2	TGTGCCAGCAGCGTAGCCGGGGGGACCTACGAGCAGTACTTC	CASSVAGGTYEQYF
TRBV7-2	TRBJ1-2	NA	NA	TGTGCCAGCAGCTGGGTGGTGCGGGAGGGCTACACCTTC	CASSWVVREGYTF
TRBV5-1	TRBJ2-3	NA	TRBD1	TGCGCCAGCAGCTTAGGGACAGACACAGATACGCAGTATTTT	CASSLGTDTDTQYF
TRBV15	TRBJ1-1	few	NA	TGTGCCACCAGCAGCGCTCGTGGGGCTTCAGATGAAGCTTTCTTT	CATSSARGASDEAFF
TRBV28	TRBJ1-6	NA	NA	TGTGCCAGCAGTTTAACTCAAATCCATAATTCACCCCTCCACTTT	CASSLTQIHNSPLHF
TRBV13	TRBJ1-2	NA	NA	TGTGCCAGCAGCTCCGGGACTGCTAACTATGGCTACACCTTC	CASSSGTANYGYTF
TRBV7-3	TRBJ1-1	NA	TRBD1	TGTGCCAGCAGCGTTGACAGGGGATTCACTGAAGCTTTCTTT	CASSVDRGFTEAFF
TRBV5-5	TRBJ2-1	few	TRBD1	TGTGCCAGCAGCTTCCCCGGGACAGGGGCGCGCAATGAGCAGTTCTTC	CASSFPGTGARNEQFF
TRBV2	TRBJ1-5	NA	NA	TGTGCCAGCAGTGTCAGGACAGCGGGCAATCAGCCCCAGCATTTT	CASSVRTAGNQPQHF
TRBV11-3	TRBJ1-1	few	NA	TGTGCCAGCAGCGAACAGAGTATGAACACTGAAGCTTTCTTT	CASSEQSMNTEAFF
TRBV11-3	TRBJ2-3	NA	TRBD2	TGTGCCAGCAGCTTAGCTGGGACTAGCGGTACAGATACGCAGTATTTT	CASSLAGTSGTDTQYF
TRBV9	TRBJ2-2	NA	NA	TGTGCCAGCAGCGTAGCGGAGCGGGTGAACACCGGGGAGCTGTTTTTT	CASSVAERVNTGELFF
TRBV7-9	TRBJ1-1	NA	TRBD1	TGTGCCAGCAGCTACAATCCGGGACAGGGTCACACTGAAGCTTTCTTT	CASSYNPGQGHTEAFF
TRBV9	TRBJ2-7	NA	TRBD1	TGTGCCCCCACCCGGGACAGGGTCTACGAGCAGTACTTC	CAPTRDRVYEQYF
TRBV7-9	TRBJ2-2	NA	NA	TGTGCCAGCAGCTTATCACCCGGCACCGGGGAGCTGTTTTTT	CASSLSPGTGELFF
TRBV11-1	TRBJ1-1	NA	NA	TGTGCCAGCAGCTTAGGCAGAGGGTCCACTGAAGCTTTCTTT	CASSLGRGSTEAFF
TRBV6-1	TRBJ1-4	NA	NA	TGTGCCAGCAACACAGCTCAGGGGTATGAAAAACTGTTTTTT	CASNTAQGYEKLFF
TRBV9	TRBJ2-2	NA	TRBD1	TGTGCCACCACCCGCCAGGGGGACGCCGGGGAGCTGTTTTTT	CATTRQGDAGELFF